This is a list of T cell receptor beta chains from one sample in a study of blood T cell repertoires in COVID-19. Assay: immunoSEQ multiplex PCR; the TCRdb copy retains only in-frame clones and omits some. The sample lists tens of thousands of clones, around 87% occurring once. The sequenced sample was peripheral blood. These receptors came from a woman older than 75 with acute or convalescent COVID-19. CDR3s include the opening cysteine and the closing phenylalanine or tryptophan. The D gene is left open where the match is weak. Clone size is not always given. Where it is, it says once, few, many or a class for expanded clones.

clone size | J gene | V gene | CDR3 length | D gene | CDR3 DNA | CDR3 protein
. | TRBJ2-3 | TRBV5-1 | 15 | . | TGCGCCAGCAGCTTGGAAACAGCGGGCACAGATACGCAGTATTTT | CASSLETAGTDTQYF
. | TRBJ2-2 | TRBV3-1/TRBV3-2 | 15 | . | TGTGCCAGCAGCCAAGAGGGGGGATACACCGGGGAGCTGTTTTTT | CASSQEGGYTGELFF
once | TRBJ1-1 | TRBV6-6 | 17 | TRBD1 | TGTGCCAGCAGTCTCCAGGGGGACAGGGGATTGAACACTGAAGCTTTCTTT | CASSLQGDRGLNTEAFF
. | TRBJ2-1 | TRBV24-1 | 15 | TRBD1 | TGTGCCACCAGTGATCCCAGGGGGCCGTATAATGAGCAGTTCTTC | CATSDPRGPYNEQFF
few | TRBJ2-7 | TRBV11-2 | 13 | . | TGTGCCAGCAGCCCAGGCCCTACCTACGAGCAGTACTTC | CASSPGPTYEQYF
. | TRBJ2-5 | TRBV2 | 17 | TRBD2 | TGTGCCAGCAGTGATGGTGGTAGCGGGAGTCTGAGAGAGACCCAGTACTTC | CASSDGGSGSLRETQYF
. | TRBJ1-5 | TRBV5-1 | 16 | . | TGCGCCAGCAGCTTGGGTGCCAGGGGCTCGGGACAGCCCCAGCATTTT | CASSLGARGSGQPQHF
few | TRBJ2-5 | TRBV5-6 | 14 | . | TGTGCCAGCAGCCAAAAGGCAGGGATAGAGACCCAGTACTTC | CASSQKAGIETQYF
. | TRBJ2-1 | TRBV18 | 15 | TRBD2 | TGTGCCAGCTCACCACAAGCGGGAGCGGGGGATGAGCAGTTCTTC | CASSPQAGAGDEQFF
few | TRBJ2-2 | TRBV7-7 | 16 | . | TGTGCTAGCAGCTTAGTCAGGGCCTGGAACACCGGGGAGCTGTTTTTT | CASSLVRAWNTGELFF
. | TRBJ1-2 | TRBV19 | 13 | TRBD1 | TGTGCCAGTAGATCGACAGGGAACTATGGCTACACCTTC | CASRSTGNYGYTF
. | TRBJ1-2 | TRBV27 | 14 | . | TGTGCCAGCAAAACCTCAGGGTCGCACTATGGCTACACCTTC | CASKTSGSHYGYTF
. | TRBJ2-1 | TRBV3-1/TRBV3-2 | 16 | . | TGTGCCAGCAGCAGCCCGGGGAGTAAAGGCTACAATGAGCAGTTCTTC | CASSSPGSKGYNEQFF
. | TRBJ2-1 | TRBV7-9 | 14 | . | TGTGCCAGCGGCAGCGGGCCCTCCTACAATGAGCAGTTCTTC | CASGSGPSYNEQFF
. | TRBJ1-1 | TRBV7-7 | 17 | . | TGTGCTAGCAGCTTAGATAGGAGACGAACTTCGAACACTGAAGCTTTCTTT | CASSLDRRRTSNTEAFF
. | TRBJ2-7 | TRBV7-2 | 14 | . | TGTGCCAGCAGCTTACCAGGCCTTACGCGCGAGCAGTACTTC | CASSLPGLTREQYF
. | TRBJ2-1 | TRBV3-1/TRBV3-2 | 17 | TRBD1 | TGTGCCAGCAGCCAAAGTCTCGGGGGGACAGGGTCCAATGAGCAGTTCTTC | CASSQSLGGTGSNEQFF
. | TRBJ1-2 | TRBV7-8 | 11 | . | TGTGCCAGCAGCTTGTCCGATGGCTACACCTTC | CASSLSDGYTF
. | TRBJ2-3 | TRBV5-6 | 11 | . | TGTGCCAGCAGCCTGGGTAATACGCAGTATTTT | CASSLGNTQYF
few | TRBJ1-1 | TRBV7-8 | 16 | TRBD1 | TGTGCCAGCAGCGCGGGGCGGGACAGGGGGCGGATGGTAGCTTTCTTT | CASSAGRDRGRMVAFF
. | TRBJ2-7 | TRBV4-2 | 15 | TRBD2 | TGTGCCAGCAGCTCCCTAGCGGGCAGCTCCTACGAGCAGTACTTC | CASSSLAGSSYEQYF